This T cell receptor (beta chain) was captured by sequencing in a study of cytomegalovirus exposure and HLA in healthy donors. The V end lost 2 bases, the J end lost 2 bases, and 9 bases lay between the germline ends. Germline V gene lookup returns CDR1 SNHLY and CDR2 FYNNEI. The CDR3 loop spans 14 amino acids. This PCR relied on a set of 60 Vbeta primers and 13 Jbeta primers. The data were produced by immunoSEQ multiplex PCR, yet TCRdb's version contains in-frame clones alone and is incomplete. The sample includes 100,000 to 150,000 clones, 81% of them seen just once. The source material was PBMCs. The rearrangement uses TRBV2 and TRBJ2-5, with D perhaps TRBD2 (6 bases). The clonotype comes from a man younger than 30 in good health and CMV-seronegative. The CDR3 sequence is CASSEYAGQETQYF. The CDR3 DNA reads as TGTGCCAGCAGTGAATATGCGGGGCAAGAGACCCAGTACTTC.